These 13 T cell receptor beta chains share one sample of origin, sequenced in a study of cytomegalovirus exposure and HLA in healthy donors. Primers: 60 Vbeta forward and 13 Jbeta reverse. Generated by immunoSEQ multiplex PCR, the TCRdb table keeps only in-frame clones and is missing some. The data show some 130,000 clones, approximately 8.9% seen once. Sequenced material: PBMCs. These receptors all come from a woman aged 40 to 49 in good health and CMV-seropositive.

The rearrangement uses TRBV18 and TRBJ1-1, with 10 bases identical to TRBD1. Germline CDR1 KGHSH, CDR2 LQKENI. With V trimmed by 5 bases and J by 1 base, 7 bases remained unmatched. The CDR3 is 16 amino acids. DNA for the CDR3: TGTGCCAGCTCAGGCAGGACAGGGGGGGCGAACACTGAAGCTTTCTTT. The encoded protein is CASSGRTGGANTEAFF.

The rearrangement links TRBV7-2 to TRBJ2-7; 11 bases map to TRBD2. This CDR3 is 16 amino acids long. V shed 1 base and J 3 bases; nucleotides not matched to a gene: 5. Per germline, CDR1 SGHTA and CDR2 FQGNSA. In nucleotides, the CDR3 is TGTGCCAGCAGCTTAGGCCCTCTAGCGGGGGGCTACGAGCAGTACTTC. This sequence encodes CASSLGPLAGGYEQYF.

This rearrangement joins TRBV7-2 to TRBJ2-6, with TRBD2 identical over 15 bases. The CDR3 is 19 amino acids. V trimming: 5 bases; J trimming: 3 bases; junction bases outside the gene matches: 8. Germline values: CDR1 SGHTA, CDR2 FQGNSA. The CDR3 bases are TGTGCCAGCAGCCCTAGGACTAGCGGGGGGGCTTATGGGGCCAACGTCCTGACTTTC. Amino acids: CASSPRTSGGAYGANVLTF.

A few counts support this clone. The genes are TRBV2 and TRBJ1-1; 8 bases are a match to TRBD1. Germline CDR1 is SNHLY and CDR2 is FYNNEI. With V trimmed by 7 bases and J by 5 bases, 9 bases remained unmatched. This CDR3 comprises 14 residues. The CDR3: CASTLGQGSTEAFF. The CDR3 DNA reads TGTGCCAGCACTCTCGGACAGGGCAGTACTGAAGCTTTCTTT.

This clone was detected ten times or more. This chain uses TRBV6-1 with TRBJ1-5; weak D call: TRBD1 (5 bases). Looked up from germline, CDR1 is MNHNS and CDR2 is SASEGT. Trimming stripped 2 bases from V and 4 bases from J, with 9 bases between. There are 14 residues in the CDR3. CDR3 sequence (DNA): TGTGCCAGCAGTGAAAGGGGCAGGAATCAGCCCCAGCATTTT. Encoded protein: CASSERGRNQPQHF.

This clone has a single count. The rearrangement links TRBV9 to TRBJ1-2; the D gene is possibly TRBD1 (6 bases). CDR3 length: 12 amino acids. From germline, CDR1 is SGDLS and CDR2 YYNGEE. V was pared by 4 bases and J by 8 bases, with 12 bases between. The CDR3, as DNA: TGTGCCAGCAGCCCCCACAGGGAAGGCTACACCTTC. This gives the protein CASSPHREGYTF.

The V call is TRBV2, the J call TRBJ2-7; D perhaps matches TRBD1 (5 bases). There are 12 residues in the CDR3. V shed 8 bases and J shed 2 bases, with 10 bases lying between them. Looked up from germline, CDR1 is SNHLY and CDR2 is FYNNEI. CDR3 nucleotide sequence: TGTGCCAGCCAGACAGCGCCCTACGAGCAGTACTTC. Translation: CASQTAPYEQYF.

This clone showed up just a few times. The chain employs TRBV6-1 and TRBJ2-7, with 7 bases that match TRBD2. The CDR3 consists of 14 residues. The germline CDR1 and CDR2 sequences are MNHNS and SASEGT. J gave up 0 bases and V 5 bases, and 4 bases lay outside the gene matches. This CDR3 reads CASSYGGDSYEQYF. In DNA, the CDR3 is TGTGCCAGCAGTTATGGGGGGGACTCCTACGAGCAGTACTTC.

The V and J genes are TRBV6-6 and TRBJ1-5; 8 nucleotides line up with TRBD1. Unmatched junction bases numbered 8, after V lost 6 bases and J lost 4 bases. The CDR3 totals 15 residues. CDR1 and CDR2 (germline): MNHNY, SVGAGI (reference sequence). The CDR3 region is CASRDDRGPNQPQHF. As DNA, the CDR3 is TGTGCCAGCAGAGACGACAGGGGCCCTAATCAGCCCCAGCATTTT.

The chain is built from TRBV5-1 and TRBJ2-6; TRBD1 agrees at 7 bases. The CDR3 consists of 19 residues. Germline V gives CDR1 SGHRS, CDR2 YFSETQ. V shed 3 bases, J shed 2 bases, and the junction held 14 bases outside the gene matches. CDR3 amino acids: CASSSSPGGIAAGANVLTF. In DNA form, the CDR3 reads TGCGCCAGCAGCTCCTCACCAGGGGGAATTGCTGCTGGGGCCAACGTCCTGACTTTC.

The chain is built from TRBV18 and TRBJ2-7, with 9 bases matching TRBD1. The germline CDR1 and CDR2 sequences are KGHSH and LQKENI. The CDR3 is made up of 16 amino acids. V shed 2 bases and J 3 bases; nucleotides not matched to a gene: 8. For the CDR3, the DNA is TGTGCCAGCTCACCAGGGGGATCGACAGGGGGCTACGAGCAGTACTTC. Amino acid sequence: CASSPGGSTGGYEQYF.

This chain joins TRBV6-1 and TRBJ2-1; a weak D match, TRBD2 (6 bases). Per the germline V gene, CDR1 is MNHNS and CDR2 is SASEGT. The CDR3 runs to 16 residues. Deletions cut 0 bases from V and 7 bases from J, with 16 bases between. The CDR3 DNA reads TGTGCCAGCAGTGAAGCGGGACTTCTGGGGGGAAATGAGCAGTTCTTC. It translates to CASSEAGLLGGNEQFF.

This clone was picked up a small number of times. V is TRBV5-8 and J is TRBJ1-1; tentatively, D is TRBD1 (6 bases). V dropped 1 base and J dropped 4 bases, with 14 bases sitting between them. In germline, CDR1 is SGHTS, CDR2 YDEGEE. The CDR3 contains 15 residues. The CDR3 sequence: CASSLYLTGSTEAFF. CDR3 DNA sequence: TGTGCCAGCAGCTTGTATTTAACAGGGTCCACTGAAGCTTTCTTT. Combining the CDR3 with reference TRBV5-8 and TRBJ1-1 gives the whole variable domain EAGVTQSPTHLIKTRGQQATLRCSPISGHTSVYWYQQALGLGLQFLLWYDEGEERNRGNFPPRFSGRQFPNYSSELNVNALELEDSALYLCASSLYLTGSTEAFFGQGTRLTVV.